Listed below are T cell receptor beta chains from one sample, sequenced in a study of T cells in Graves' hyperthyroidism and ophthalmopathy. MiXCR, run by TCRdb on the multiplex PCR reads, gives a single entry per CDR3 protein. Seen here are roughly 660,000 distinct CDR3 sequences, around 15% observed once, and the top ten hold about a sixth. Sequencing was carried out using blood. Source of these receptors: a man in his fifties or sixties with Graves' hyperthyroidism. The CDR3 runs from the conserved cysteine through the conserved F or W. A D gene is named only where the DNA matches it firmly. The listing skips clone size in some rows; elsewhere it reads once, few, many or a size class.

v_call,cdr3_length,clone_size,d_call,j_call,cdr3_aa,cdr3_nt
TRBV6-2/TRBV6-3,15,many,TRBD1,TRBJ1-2,CASRTPDREPYGYTF,TGTGCCAGCAGGACACCCGACAGGGAACCCTATGGCTACACCTTC
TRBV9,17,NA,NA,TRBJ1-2,CASSPRPPAQRDYGYTF,TGTGCCAGCAGCCCTAGACCCCCCGCACAAAGGGACTATGGCTACACCTTC
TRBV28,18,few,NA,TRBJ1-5,CASHHLDRKLYSDQPQHF,TGTGCCAGCCATCACCTCGACAGGAAATTGTATAGCGATCAGCCCCAGCATTTT
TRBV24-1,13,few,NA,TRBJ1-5,CATSDRTNQPQRF,TGTGCCACCAGTGACAGGACAAATCAGCCCCAGCGTTTT
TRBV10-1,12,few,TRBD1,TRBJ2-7,CATGQTGYEQYF,TGCGCCACGGGACAGACAGGCTACGAGCAGTACTTC
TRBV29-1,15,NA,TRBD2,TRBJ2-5,CSVELGTSGAQTQYF,TGCAGCGTTGAACTGGGGACTAGCGGGGCACAGACCCAGTACTTC
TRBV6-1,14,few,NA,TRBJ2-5,CASRRRVTKETQYF,TGTGCCAGCAGGCGACGTGTGACAAAAGAGACCCAGTACTTC
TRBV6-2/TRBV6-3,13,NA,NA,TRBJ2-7,CASRRPGENEQYF,TGTGCCAGCAGGCGCCCAGGGGAGAACGAGCAGTACTTC
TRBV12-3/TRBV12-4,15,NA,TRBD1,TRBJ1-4,CASSLWDRVDEKLFF,TGTGCCAGCAGTTTATGGGACAGGGTGGATGAAAAACTGTTTTTT
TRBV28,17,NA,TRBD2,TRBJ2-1,CASSGFRASGKYNEQFF,TGTGCCAGCAGTGGGTTCAGGGCTAGCGGAAAGTACAATGAGCAGTTCTTC
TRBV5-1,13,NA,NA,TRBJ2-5,CASSKDLWGTQYF,TGCGCCAGCAGCAAGGACTTGTGGGGGACCCAGTACTTC